The subject of this entry is one T cell receptor (beta chain). The V segment lost 5 bases and the J segment 0 bases; nucleotides outside the gene matches: 3. The CDR3 loop spans 15 amino acids. Looked up from germline, CDR1 is MDHEN and CDR2 is SYDVKM. Noted time point: pre-sensitization, week 0. Described treatment: therapeutic diphenylcyclopropenone sensitization with weekly scalp DPC. It was unfractionated whole blood from which total RNA was extracted. TCRdb independently ran MiXCR on the RACE reads; one entry per CDR3 protein. The sample holds about 55,000 distinct CDR3 sequences; 9.5% to 10% are singletons and the top ten take roughly 9%. This entry belongs to a study of human T cells and chemical hapten exposure.

The sequencing here drew on whole blood, taken in connection with sensitization to the hapten diphenylcyclopropenone (DPC). The receptor was derived from a young woman with alopecia areata. Some clones in this sample may be carry-over from other donors' samples. The chain couples TRBV28 to TRBJ2-5, with 10 bases lining up with TRBD2. The CDR3 region has the DNA TGTGCCAGCAGTGCTGGGACTAGCGACCAAGAGACCCAGTACTTC. Translating it yields CASSAGTSDQETQYF. Complete variable domain (other parts from reference TRBV28 and TRBJ2-5): DVKVTQSSRYLVKRTGEKVFLECVQDMDHENMFWYRQDPGLGLRLIYFSYDVKMKEKGDIPEGYSVSREKKERFSLILESASTNQTSMYLCASSAGTSDQETQYFGPGTRLLVL.